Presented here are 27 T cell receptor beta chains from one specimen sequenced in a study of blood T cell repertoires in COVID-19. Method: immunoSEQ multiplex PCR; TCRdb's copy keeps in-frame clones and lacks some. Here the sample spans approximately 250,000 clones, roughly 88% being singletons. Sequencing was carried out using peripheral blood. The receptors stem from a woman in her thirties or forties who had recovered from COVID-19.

The CDR3 region is CASSYSRQGVWNTEAFF. The CDR3 DNA sequence: TGTGCCAGCAGTTACTCGAGACAGGGGGTTTGGAACACTGAAGCTTTCTTT. The chain couples TRBV6-2 or TRBV6-3 to TRBJ1-1; the match to TRBD1 covers 9 bases. CDR1 and CDR2 (germline): MNHEY, SVGEGT. The CDR3 spans 17 residues. After removal of 0 bases from V and 1 base from J, the junction contained 6 bases not matched to a gene.

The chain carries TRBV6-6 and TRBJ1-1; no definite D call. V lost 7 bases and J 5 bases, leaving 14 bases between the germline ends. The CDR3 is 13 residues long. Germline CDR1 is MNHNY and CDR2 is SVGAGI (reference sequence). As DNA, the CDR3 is TGTGCCAGCACCTTGATGGAGAGGACTGAAGCTTTCTTT. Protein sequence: CASTLMERTEAFF.

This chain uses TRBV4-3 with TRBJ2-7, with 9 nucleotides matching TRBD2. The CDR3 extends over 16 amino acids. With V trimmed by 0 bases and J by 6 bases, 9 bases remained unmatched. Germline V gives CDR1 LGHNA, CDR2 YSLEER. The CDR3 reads CASSQEVVAGDREQYF. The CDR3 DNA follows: TGCGCCAGCAGCCAAGAGGTAGTAGCGGGGGACCGCGAGCAGTACTTC.

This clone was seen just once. The CDR3 protein is CASSVDRGQGSPLHF. The CDR3 DNA is TGTGCCAGCAGCGTTGACAGGGGGCAGGGTTCACCCCTCCACTTT. V is TRBV5-6 and J is TRBJ1-6, with 10 bases fitting TRBD1. The CDR3 extends over 15 amino acids. The germline V gene has CDR1 SGHDT and CDR2 YYEEEE. V lost 4 bases, J lost 9 bases, and 7 bases stayed unmatched.

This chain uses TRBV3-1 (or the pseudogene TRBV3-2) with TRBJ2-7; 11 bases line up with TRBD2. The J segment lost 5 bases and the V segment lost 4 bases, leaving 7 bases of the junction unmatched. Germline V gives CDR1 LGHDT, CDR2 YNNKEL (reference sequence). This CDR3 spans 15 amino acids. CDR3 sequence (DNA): TGTGCCAGCAGCCCCAGGACTAGCGGGTTTAACGAGCAGTACTTC. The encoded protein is CASSPRTSGFNEQYF.

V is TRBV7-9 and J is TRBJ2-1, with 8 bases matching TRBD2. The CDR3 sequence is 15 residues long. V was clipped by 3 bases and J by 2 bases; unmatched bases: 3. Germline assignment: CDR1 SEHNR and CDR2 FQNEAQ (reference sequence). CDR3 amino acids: CASSFSGEPYNEQFF. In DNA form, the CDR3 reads TGTGCCAGCAGCTTTAGCGGGGAACCCTACAATGAGCAGTTCTTC.

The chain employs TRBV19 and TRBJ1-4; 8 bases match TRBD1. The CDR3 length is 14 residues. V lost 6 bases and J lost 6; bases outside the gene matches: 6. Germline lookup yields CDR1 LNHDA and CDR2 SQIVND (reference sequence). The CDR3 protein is CASSSGTGDEKLFF. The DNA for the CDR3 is TGTGCCAGTAGCTCCGGGACAGGAGATGAAAAACTGTTTTTT.

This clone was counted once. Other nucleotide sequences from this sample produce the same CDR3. CDR3 loop: CASSAGQGGQPQHF. In DNA form, the CDR3 reads TGTGCCAGCAGCGCGGGACAGGGTGGTCAGCCCCAGCATTTT. V gene TRBV9 combines with J gene TRBJ1-5; 9 nucleotides align to TRBD1. Germline V CDR1 and CDR2: SGDLS, YYNGEE. The CDR3 has 14 amino acids. V dropped 3 bases and J dropped 6; count of bases not matched to a gene: 4.

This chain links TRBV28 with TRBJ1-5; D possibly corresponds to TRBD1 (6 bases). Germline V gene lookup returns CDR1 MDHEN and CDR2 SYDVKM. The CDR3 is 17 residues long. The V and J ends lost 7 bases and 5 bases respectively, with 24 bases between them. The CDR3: CASTSAGAQGTDQPQHF. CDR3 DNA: TGTGCCAGCACCTCAGCGGGGGCGCAGGGGACCGATCAGCCCCAGCATTTT.

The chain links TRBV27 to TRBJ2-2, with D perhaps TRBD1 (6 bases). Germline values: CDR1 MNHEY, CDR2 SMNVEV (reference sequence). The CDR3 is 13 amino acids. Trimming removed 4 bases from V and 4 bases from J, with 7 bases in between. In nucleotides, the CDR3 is TGTGCCAGCAGTTGGGGGCCCACCGGGGAGCTGTTTTTT. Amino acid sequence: CASSWGPTGELFF.

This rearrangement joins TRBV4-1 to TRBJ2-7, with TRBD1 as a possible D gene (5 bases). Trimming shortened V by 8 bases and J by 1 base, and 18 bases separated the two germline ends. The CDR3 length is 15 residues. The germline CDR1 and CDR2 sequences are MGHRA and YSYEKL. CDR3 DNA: TGCGCCAGCCAATCCCCAAGGGGAAGGTCCTACGAGCAGTACTTC. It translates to CASQSPRGRSYEQYF.

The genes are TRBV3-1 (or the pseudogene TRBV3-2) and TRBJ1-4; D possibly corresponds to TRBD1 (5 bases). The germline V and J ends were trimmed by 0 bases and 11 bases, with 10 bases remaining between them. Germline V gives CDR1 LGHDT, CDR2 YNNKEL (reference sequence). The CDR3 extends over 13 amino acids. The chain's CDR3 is CASSQDQGMKLFF. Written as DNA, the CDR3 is TGTGCCAGCAGCCAAGATCAGGGTATGAAACTGTTTTTT.

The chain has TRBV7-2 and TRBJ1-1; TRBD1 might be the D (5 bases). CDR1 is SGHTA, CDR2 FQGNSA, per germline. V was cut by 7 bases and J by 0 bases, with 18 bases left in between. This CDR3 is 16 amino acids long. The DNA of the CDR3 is TGTGCCAGCACTCTCGCGGCGGGGACCTTGAACACTGAAGCTTTCTTT. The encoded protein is CASTLAAGTLNTEAFF.

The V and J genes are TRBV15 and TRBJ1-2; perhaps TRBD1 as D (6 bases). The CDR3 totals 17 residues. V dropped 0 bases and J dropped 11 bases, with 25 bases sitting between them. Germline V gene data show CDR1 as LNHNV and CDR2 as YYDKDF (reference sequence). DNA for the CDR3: TGTGCCACCAGCAGAGATAGGACAGCGGACCAAGCGTCACTATACACCTTC. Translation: CATSRDRTADQASLYTF.

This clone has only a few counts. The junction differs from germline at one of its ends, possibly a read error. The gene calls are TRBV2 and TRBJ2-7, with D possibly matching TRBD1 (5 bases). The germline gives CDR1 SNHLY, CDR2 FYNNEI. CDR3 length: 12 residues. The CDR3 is CASREDSYEQYF. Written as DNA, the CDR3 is TGTGCCAGCAGGGAAGACAGCTACGAGCAGTACTTC.

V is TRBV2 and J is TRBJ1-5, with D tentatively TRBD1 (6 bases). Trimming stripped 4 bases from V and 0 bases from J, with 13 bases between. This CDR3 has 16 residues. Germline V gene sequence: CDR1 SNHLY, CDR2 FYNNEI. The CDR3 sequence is CASSVAGAFSNQPQHF. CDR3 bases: TGTGCCAGCAGTGTGGCGGGGGCCTTTAGCAATCAGCCCCAGCATTTT.

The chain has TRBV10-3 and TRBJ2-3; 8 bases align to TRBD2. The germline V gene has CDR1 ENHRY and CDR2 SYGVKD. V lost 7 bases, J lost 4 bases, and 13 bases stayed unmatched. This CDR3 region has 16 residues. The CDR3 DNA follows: TGTGCCATCAATTCAGCGGGGGCTCTTTTTGCAGATACGCAGTATTTT. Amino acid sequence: CAINSAGALFADTQYF.

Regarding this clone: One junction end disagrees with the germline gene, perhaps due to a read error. CDR3: CASSLTPGQARF. The CDR3 DNA follows: TGTGCCAGCAGTCTGACACCGGGACAAGCCCGATTC. V gene TRBV6-1 combines with J gene TRBJ2-7; D may be TRBD1 (6 bases). The CDR3 consists of 12 residues. The germline V gene encodes CDR1 MNHNS and CDR2 SASEGT.

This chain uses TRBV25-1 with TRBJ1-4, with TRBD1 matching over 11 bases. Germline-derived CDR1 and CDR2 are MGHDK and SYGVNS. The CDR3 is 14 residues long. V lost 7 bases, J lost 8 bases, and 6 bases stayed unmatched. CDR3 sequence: CASTPGTGGEKLFF. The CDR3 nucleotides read TGTGCCAGCACCCCAGGGACAGGGGGAGAAAAACTGTTTTTT.

Here the CDR3 DNA reads TGTGCCAGCAGCTTCGCCCCAGGCACAGATACGCAGTATTTT. It specifies CASSFAPGTDTQYF. This rearrangement joins TRBV5-8 to TRBJ2-3; D is uncertain. There are 14 residues in the CDR3. Germline values: CDR1 SGHTS, CDR2 YDEGEE. Trimming stripped 2 bases from V and 1 base from J, with 8 bases between.

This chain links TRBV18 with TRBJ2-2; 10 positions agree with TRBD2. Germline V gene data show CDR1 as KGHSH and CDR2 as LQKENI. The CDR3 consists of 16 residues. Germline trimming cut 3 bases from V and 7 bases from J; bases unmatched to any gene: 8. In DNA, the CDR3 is TGTGCCAGCTCACCCTACATAGGGACTAGCGACGGGGAGCTGTTTTTT. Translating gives CASSPYIGTSDGELFF.

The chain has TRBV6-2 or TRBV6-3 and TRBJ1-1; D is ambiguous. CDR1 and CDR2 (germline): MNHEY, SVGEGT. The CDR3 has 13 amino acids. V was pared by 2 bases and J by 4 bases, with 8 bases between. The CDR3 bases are TGTGCCAGCAGTTACAACGGAGCCACTGAAGCTTTCTTT. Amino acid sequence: CASSYNGATEAFF.

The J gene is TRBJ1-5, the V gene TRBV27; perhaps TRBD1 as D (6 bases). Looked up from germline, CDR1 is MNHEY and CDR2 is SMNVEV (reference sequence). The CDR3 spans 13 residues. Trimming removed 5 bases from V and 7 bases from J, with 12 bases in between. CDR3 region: CASSQGNSQPQHF. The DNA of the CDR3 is TGTGCCAGCAGTCAGGGGAACAGCCAGCCCCAGCATTTT.

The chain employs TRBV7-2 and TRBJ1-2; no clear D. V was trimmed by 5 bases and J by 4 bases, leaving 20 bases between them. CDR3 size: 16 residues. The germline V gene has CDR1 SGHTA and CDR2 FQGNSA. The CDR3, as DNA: TGTGCCAGCAGCCTCGACCCGCCCTCGGGAGGCTATGGCTACACCTTC. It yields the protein CASSLDPPSGGYGYTF.

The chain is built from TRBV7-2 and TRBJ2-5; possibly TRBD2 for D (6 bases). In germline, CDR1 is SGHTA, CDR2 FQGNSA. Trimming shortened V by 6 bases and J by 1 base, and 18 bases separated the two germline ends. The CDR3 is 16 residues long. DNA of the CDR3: TGTGCCAGCAGTCAACAGGAGGGCGGATTCCAAGAGACCCAGTACTTC. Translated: CASSQQEGGFQETQYF.

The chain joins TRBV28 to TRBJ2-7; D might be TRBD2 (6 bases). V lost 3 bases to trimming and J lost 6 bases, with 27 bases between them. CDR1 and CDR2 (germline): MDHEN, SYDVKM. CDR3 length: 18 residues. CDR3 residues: CASSFPLAKGHGGAEQYF. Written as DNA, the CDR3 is TGTGCCAGCAGTTTCCCCTTAGCCAAGGGGCACGGGGGTGCCGAGCAGTACTTC.

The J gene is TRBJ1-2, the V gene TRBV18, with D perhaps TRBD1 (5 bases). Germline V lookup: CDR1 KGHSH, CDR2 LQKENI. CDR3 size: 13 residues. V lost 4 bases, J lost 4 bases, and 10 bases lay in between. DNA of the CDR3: TGTGCCAGCTCACTACAGGACGCCTATGGCTACACCTTC. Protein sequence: CASSLQDAYGYTF. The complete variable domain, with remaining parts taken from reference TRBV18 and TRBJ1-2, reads NAGVMQNPRHLVRRRGQEARLRCSPMKGHSHVYWYRQLPEEGLKFMVYLQKENIIDESGMPKERFSAEFPKEGPSILRIQQVVRGDSAAYFCASSLQDAYGYTFGSGTRLTVV.